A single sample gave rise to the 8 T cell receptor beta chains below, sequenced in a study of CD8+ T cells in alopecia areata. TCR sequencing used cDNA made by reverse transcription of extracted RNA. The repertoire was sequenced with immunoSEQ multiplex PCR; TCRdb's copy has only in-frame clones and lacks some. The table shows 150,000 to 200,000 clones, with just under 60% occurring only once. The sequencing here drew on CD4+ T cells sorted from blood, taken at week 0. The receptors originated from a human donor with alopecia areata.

The CDR3 here is CASSIGQGLAGEQYF. As DNA, the CDR3 is TGTGCCAGTAGTATCGGACAGGGTTTGGCAGGCGAGCAGTACTTC. V gene TRBV19 combines with J gene TRBJ2-7; 8 positions match TRBD1. The germline V gene has CDR1 LNHDA and CDR2 SQIVND (reference sequence). The CDR3 is 15 amino acids. The trim removed 3 bases at V and 6 bases at J, leaving 10 bases unmatched. The whole variable domain, filled in from reference TRBV19 and TRBJ2-7, reads DGGITQSPKYLFRKEGQNVTLSCEQNLNHDAMYWYRQDPGQGLRLIYYSQIVNDFQKGDIAEGYSVSREKKESFPLTVTSAQKNPTAFYLCASSIGQGLAGEQYFGPGTRLTVT.

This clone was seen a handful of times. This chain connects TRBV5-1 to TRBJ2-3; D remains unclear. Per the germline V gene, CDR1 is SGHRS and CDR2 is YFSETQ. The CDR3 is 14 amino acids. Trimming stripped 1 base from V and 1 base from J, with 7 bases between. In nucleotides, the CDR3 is TGCGCCAGCAGCTTGTCGCAGGGCACAGATACGCAGTATTTT. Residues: CASSLSQGTDTQYF.

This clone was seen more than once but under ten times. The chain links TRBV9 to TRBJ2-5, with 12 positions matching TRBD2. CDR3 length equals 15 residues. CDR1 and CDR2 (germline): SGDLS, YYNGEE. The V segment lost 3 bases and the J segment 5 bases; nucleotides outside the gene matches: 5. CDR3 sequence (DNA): TGTGCCAGCAGCGCTCTAGCGGGGGGGTCTGAGACCCAGTACTTC. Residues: CASSALAGGSETQYF.

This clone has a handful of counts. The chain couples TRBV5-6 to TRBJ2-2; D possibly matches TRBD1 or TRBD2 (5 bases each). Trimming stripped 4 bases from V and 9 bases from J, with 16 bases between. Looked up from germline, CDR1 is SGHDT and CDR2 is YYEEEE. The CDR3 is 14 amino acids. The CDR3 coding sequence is TGTGCCAGCAGCCCGAGGGGCCCTGGCCGGGAGCTGTTTTTT. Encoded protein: CASSPRGPGRELFF. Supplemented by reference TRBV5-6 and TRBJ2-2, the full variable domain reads DAGVTQSPTHLIKTRGQQVTLRCSPKSGHDTVSWYQQALGQGPQFIFQYYEEEERQRGNFPDRFSGHQFPNYSSELNVNALLLGDSALYLCASSPRGPGRELFFGEGSRLTVL.

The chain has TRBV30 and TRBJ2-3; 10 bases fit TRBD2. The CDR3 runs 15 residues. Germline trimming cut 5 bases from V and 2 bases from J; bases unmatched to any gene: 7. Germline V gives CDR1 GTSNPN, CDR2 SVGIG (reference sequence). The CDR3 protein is CAWGYTSGDTDTQYF. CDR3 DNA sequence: TGTGCCTGGGGTTATACTAGCGGGGACACAGATACGCAGTATTTT.

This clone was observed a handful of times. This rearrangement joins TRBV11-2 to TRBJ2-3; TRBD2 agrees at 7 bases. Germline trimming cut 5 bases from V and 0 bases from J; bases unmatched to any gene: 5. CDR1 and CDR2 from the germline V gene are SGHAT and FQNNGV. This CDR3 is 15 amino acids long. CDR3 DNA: TGTGCCAGCAGCGAAGCGGGGCAAAGCACAGATACGCAGTATTTT. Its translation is CASSEAGQSTDTQYF.

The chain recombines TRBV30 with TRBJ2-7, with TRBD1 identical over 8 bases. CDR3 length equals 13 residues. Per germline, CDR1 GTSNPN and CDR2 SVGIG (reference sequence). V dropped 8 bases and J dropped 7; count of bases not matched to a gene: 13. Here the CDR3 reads CARSSQGALEQYF. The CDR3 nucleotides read TGTGCCAGAAGTAGCCAGGGGGCACTGGAGCAGTACTTC.

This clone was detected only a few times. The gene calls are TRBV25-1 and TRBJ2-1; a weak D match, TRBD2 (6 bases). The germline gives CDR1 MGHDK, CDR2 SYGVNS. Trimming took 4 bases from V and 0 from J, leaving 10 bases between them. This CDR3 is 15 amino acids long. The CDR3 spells CASSARGSSYNEQFF. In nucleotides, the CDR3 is TGTGCCAGCAGTGCTCGGGGGAGCTCCTACAATGAGCAGTTCTTC.